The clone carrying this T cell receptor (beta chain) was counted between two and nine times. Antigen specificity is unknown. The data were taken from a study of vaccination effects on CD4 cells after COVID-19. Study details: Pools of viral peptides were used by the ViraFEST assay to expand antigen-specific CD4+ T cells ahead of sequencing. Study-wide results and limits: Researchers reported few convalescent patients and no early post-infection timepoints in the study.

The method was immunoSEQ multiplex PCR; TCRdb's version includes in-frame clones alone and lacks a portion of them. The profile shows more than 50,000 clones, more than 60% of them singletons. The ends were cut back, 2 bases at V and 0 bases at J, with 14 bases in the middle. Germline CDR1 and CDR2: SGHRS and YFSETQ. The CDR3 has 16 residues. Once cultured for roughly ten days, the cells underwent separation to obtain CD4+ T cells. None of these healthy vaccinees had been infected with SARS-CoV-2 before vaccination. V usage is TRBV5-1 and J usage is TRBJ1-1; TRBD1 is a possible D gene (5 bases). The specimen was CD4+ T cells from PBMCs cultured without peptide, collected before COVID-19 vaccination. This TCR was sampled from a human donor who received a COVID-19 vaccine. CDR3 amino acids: CASSLGALSMNTEAFF. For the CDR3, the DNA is TGCGCCAGCAGCTTAGGGGCGCTTTCCATGAACACTGAAGCTTTCTTT.